Each of the 17 T cell receptor beta chains below was sequenced from the same sample in a study of CXCR3-negative and CXCR3-positive naive CD8 T cells. Researchers prepared the TRB cDNA libraries using 5' RACE with UMI labels. TCRdb derives one entry per CDR3 protein from the 5' RACE reads, leaving out DNA. This sample's clone table lists thousands of distinct CDR3 sequences. Study-level findings and limits: CXCR3-positive naive cells carried more hydrophobic TRB CDR3s than CXCR3-negative ones.

Which antigens these TCRs recognize remains unknown. Sequenced sample: naive CXCR3+ CD8+ T cells from blood. The sample's subset: CD45RO-CCR7+CD27+CD95- naive CD8+ T cells expressing CXCR3 (TNR3+). These receptors came from a human donor in good health. Some clones in this sample may be carry-over from other donors' samples.

According to its frequency, this clonotype is medium-sized. V gene TRBV29-1 combines with J gene TRBJ1-2; lacking DNA, the TRBD1 call made by TCRdb goes unchecked. Germline CDR1 SQVTM, CDR2 ANQGSEA. This CDR3 has 12 residues. The CDR3 protein is CSVVGGGYGYTF.

The chain has TRBV29-1 and TRBJ1-1; the D gene TCRdb calls, TRBD1, cannot be checked with no DNA. The CDR3 spans 12 residues. Germline values: CDR1 SQVTM, CDR2 ANQGSEA. The CDR3 loop is CSVLRGNTEAFF.

This clonotype counts as medium-sized by frequency. The chain joins TRBV29-1 to TRBJ2-7. Germline V CDR1 and CDR2: SQVTM, ANQGSEA. The CDR3 length is 13 residues. The CDR3 spells CSVETASSYEQYF.

This clonotype is deemed medium-sized (0.01 to 0.1%) by its frequency. The chain uses TRBV7-2 and TRBJ2-3; there is no DNA to check the TCRdb D call of TRBD1. This CDR3 spans 15 amino acids. Germline CDR1 SGHTA, CDR2 FQGNSA. The CDR3 spells CASSLYRALTDTQYF.

The chain has TRBV4-1 and TRBJ2-1; no DNA is available, so the TRBD2 call from TCRdb remains unchecked. The CDR3 consists of 15 residues. Germline lookup yields CDR1 MGHRA and CDR2 YSYEKL. The CDR3 sequence: CASSQTLGPYNEQFF.

V and J are TRBV3-1 and TRBJ1-1; TCRdb outputs TRBD1, but without DNA this stays unchecked. Germline V gives CDR1 LGHDT, CDR2 YNNKEL (reference sequence). The CDR3 extends over 15 amino acids. The CDR3 protein is CASSGRGGLNTEAFF.

Measured by frequency, this clonotype is medium-sized. This sequence joins TRBV7-8 and TRBJ1-4. This CDR3 spans 14 amino acids. The germline CDR1 and CDR2 sequences are SGHVS and FQNEAQ. The CDR3 here is CASSLEGHPSDLFF.

This clonotype is called medium-sized (0.01 to 0.1%) based on its frequency. The V and J genes are TRBV29-1 and TRBJ1-1; TCRdb selects TRBD1, and the lack of DNA leaves this call unchecked. The CDR3 covers 14 residues. CDR1 SQVTM and CDR2 ANQGSEA come from the germline V gene. CDR3 in amino acids: CSVNFLGQGTEAFF.

This chain joins TRBV2 and TRBJ2-1; without DNA, the TCRdb call of TRBD1 cannot be checked. Germline V gives CDR1 SNHLY, CDR2 FYNNEI. The CDR3 extends over 13 amino acids. The CDR3 region is CASSGSVATEGFF.

The genes are TRBV3-1 and TRBJ2-1. Germline CDR1 LGHDT, CDR2 YNNKEL (reference sequence). CDR3 length equals 13 residues. The CDR3 protein is CAFGGRSYNEQFF.

This rearrangement joins TRBV5-1 to TRBJ2-2; TCRdb returns TRBD1, unconfirmable since there is no DNA. CDR1 is SGHRS and CDR2 is YFSETQ in the germline V gene. The CDR3 runs to 15 residues. The CDR3 spells CATNPGTENTGELFF.

The CDR3 spells CASSYLGMTDPYGYTF. The genes are TRBV6-5 and TRBJ1-2. The CDR3 spans 16 residues. CDR1 and CDR2 (germline): MNHEY, SVGAGI.

The chain links TRBV29-1 to TRBJ1-4; TCRdb calls TRBD1, which cannot be checked without DNA. The CDR3 sequence is 14 residues long. CDR1 is SQVTM, CDR2 ANQGSEA, per germline. The CDR3 protein is CSVRSPGTNQKLFF.

This rearrangement joins TRBV29-1 to TRBJ2-3. CDR3 length: 13 amino acids. Germline V lookup: CDR1 SQVTM, CDR2 ANQGSEA. CDR3 region: CSVERNRTDTQYF.

J is TRBJ2-2 and V is TRBV28. The CDR3 runs to 15 residues. Germline CDR1 reads MDHEN; CDR2 reads SYDVKM. CDR3 in amino acids: CASSLGTPNTGELFF.

The chain has TRBV7-9 and TRBJ2-7. The CDR3 has 15 residues. Per the germline V gene, CDR1 is SEHNR and CDR2 is FQNEAQ (reference sequence). CDR3 amino acids: CASSNSGGNPYEQYF.

The gene calls are TRBV5-1 and TRBJ2-3; the TCRdb call, TRBD2, lacks DNA for checking. The CDR3 loop spans 16 amino acids. The germline CDR1 and CDR2 sequences are SGHRS and YFSETQ. The CDR3 sequence: CASSASSGGSTDTQYF.